The 30 T cell receptor beta chains listed next were all sequenced from one sample in a study of regulatory T cells in long-lasting Graves disease. As to time point: newly diagnosed GD, antithyroid drugs for less than 3 months. PBMCs were the source of the RNA used for TCR sequencing. In building TCR beta libraries, iRepertoire HTBI primers were used together with Arm-PCR of CDR3 regions. TCRdb re-derived calls from the multiplex PCR reads in MiXCR, one entry per CDR3 protein. The data contain just over 600,000 distinct CDR3 sequences, approximately 15% of them seen just once; the ten biggest clones take up about 18%. The same sample was also studied in work on T cells in Graves' hyperthyroidism and ophthalmopathy.

Material: peripheral blood mononuclear cells (PBMCs), obtained at new diagnosis, from a patient treated with antithyroid drugs. Receptor source: a woman aged 25 to 39 with Graves disease.

This clonotype was seen ten or more times. The V and J genes are TRBV6-5 and TRBJ2-5; D gene ambiguous. Per germline, CDR1 MNHEY and CDR2 SVGAGI. The CDR3 is 12 residues long. The V gene lost 2 bases and the J gene lost 5 bases, with 6 bases spanning the gap. The CDR3 reads CASSYMGETQYF. The DNA for the CDR3 is TGTGCCAGCAGTTACATGGGGGAGACCCAGTACTTC.

J is TRBJ2-2 and V is TRBV20-1; 7 bases line up with TRBD2. Trimming at V came to 5 bases and at J to 5 bases, leaving 11 bases not matched to a gene. Germline V lookup: CDR1 DFQATT, CDR2 SNEGSKA (reference sequence). The CDR3 runs to 15 residues. The DNA for the CDR3 is TGCAGTGCTCGGGACTACCGCACCACGACCGGGGAGCTGTTTTTT. Translation gives CSARDYRTTTGELFF.

This clonotype was picked up many times. V usage is TRBV2 and J usage is TRBJ2-1; D is undetermined. The CDR3 covers 13 residues. The germline V gene has CDR1 SNHLY and CDR2 FYNNEI. V lost 8 bases and J lost 0, with 8 bases in between. The CDR3 coding sequence is TGTGCCAGCGTCCGGAGCTCCTACAATGAGCAGTTCTTC. Translation: CASVRSSYNEQFF.

This clonotype has a count of ten or more. The chain recombines TRBV28 with TRBJ1-5, with D possibly being TRBD1 (5 bases). The CDR3 has 13 residues. Trimming left V 7 bases short and J 4 bases short, with 11 bases between. Germline CDR1 and CDR2: MDHEN and SYDVKM. CDR3 amino acids: CASNVAGNQPQHF. CDR3 nucleotides: TGTGCCAGCAATGTGGCAGGGAATCAGCCCCAGCATTTT.

This clonotype was seen ten or more times. This chain uses TRBV27 with TRBJ2-4; 13 nucleotides align to TRBD2. This CDR3 contains 15 residues. CDR1 and CDR2 (germline): MNHEY, SMNVEV (reference sequence). The V and J ends lost 8 bases and 6 bases, in that order; junction bases with no gene match: 7. As DNA, the CDR3 is TGTGCCAGCTCAAGGGGGACTAGCGGGATAAACATTCAGTACTTC. Protein product: CASSRGTSGINIQYF.

This clonotype has just one count. V usage is TRBV29-1 and J usage is TRBJ2-2; 9 bases fit TRBD1. From germline, CDR1 is SQVTM and CDR2 ANQGSEA. The CDR3 is made up of 15 amino acids. V shed 7 bases, J shed 0 bases, and the junction held 6 bases outside the gene matches. CDR3 sequence: CSAWDRDANTGELFF. The CDR3 nucleotides read TGCAGCGCATGGGACAGGGACGCGAACACCGGGGAGCTGTTTTTT.

Ten or more counts support this clonotype. The rearrangement links TRBV7-9 to TRBJ2-7; perhaps TRBD2 as D (5 bases). Germline loops: CDR1 SEHNR, CDR2 FQNEAQ (reference sequence). The CDR3 has 14 amino acids. V was cut by 0 bases and J by 2 bases, with 8 bases left in between. This CDR3 reads CASSLAGVTYEQYF. The CDR3 DNA follows: TGTGCCAGCAGCTTAGCGGGAGTTACCTACGAGCAGTACTTC.

There are many counts of this clonotype. The chain has TRBV7-2 and TRBJ2-1; TRBD2 is a possible D gene (6 bases). Trimming took 2 bases from V and 7 from J, leaving 18 bases between them. CDR3 length: 16 amino acids. Germline values: CDR1 SGHTA, CDR2 FQGNSA. The CDR3 spells CASSLTTGVVGNEQFF. The CDR3 DNA sequence: TGTGCCAGCAGCTTAACGACGGGAGTTGTGGGTAATGAGCAGTTCTTC.

In its sample, this clonotype was seen a few times. J is TRBJ1-6 and V is TRBV7-3; D is unresolved. V was shortened by 6 bases and J by 10 bases, with 19 bases between the two germline ends. Germline loops: CDR1 SGHTA, CDR2 FQGTGA. The CDR3 has 15 amino acids. The DNA of the CDR3 is TGTGCCAGCAGTATACGAGGTGTCCCTAGCTCACCCCTCCACTTT. Its translation is CASSIRGVPSSPLHF.

This chain links TRBV25-1 with TRBJ2-7; 9 bases are a match to TRBD1. The CDR3 sequence is 15 residues long. The trim removed 9 bases at V and 9 bases at J, leaving 18 bases unmatched. Germline V gene data show CDR1 as MGHDK and CDR2 as SYGVNS. The CDR3 bases are TGTGCCAGTGGGTCGTTGGACAGGGGTTTGGAGGGGCAGTACTTC. Translation: CASGSLDRGLEGQYF.

This clonotype has more than one count but fewer than ten. The chain couples TRBV9 to TRBJ2-7; weak D call: TRBD1 (6 bases). The V gene's germline CDR1 is SGDLS and CDR2 YYNGEE. The V end was cut by 0 bases, the J end by 4 bases, with 14 bases between. This CDR3 has 15 residues. The DNA for the CDR3 is TGTGCCAGCAGCGTAGCTTCCACAGGGTTGTACGAGCAGTACTTC. Protein: CASSVASTGLYEQYF.

In its sample, this clonotype was seen many times. CDR3 nucleotide sequence: TGTGCCAGCATTGGGGGGGGCGCAACTAATGAAAAACTGTTTTTT. As protein: CASIGGGATNEKLFF. This sequence joins TRBV28 and TRBJ1-4, with a weak D call TRBD1 (6 bases). This CDR3 is 15 amino acids long. Per germline, CDR1 MDHEN and CDR2 SYDVKM. V gave up 7 bases and J gave up 0 bases, with 12 bases separating them.

A remark on this clonotype: A much larger clone differs from this one at a single base, so this may be a read error. The missing conserved phenylalanine or tryptophan at the end of this CDR3 makes a read error likely. J is TRBJ1-4 and V is TRBV20-1, with D perhaps TRBD1 (6 bases). Germline values: CDR1 DFQATT, CDR2 SNEGSKA (reference sequence). Trimming cost V 0 bases and J 8 bases, with 16 bases left between them. The CDR3 has 15 amino acids. As DNA, the CDR3 is TGCAGTGCTAGAGATCCTAACGGGGGGCCGGAAAAACTGTTTTCT. Translated: CSARDPNGGPEKLFS.

This clonotype was seen more than once but under ten times. The rearrangement links TRBV19 to TRBJ2-1; TRBD2 matches 7 bases. Germline V gene sequence: CDR1 LNHDA, CDR2 SQIVND (reference sequence). This CDR3 has 12 amino acids. The trim removed 9 bases at V and 9 bases at J, leaving 8 bases unmatched. The CDR3 region has the DNA TGTGCCAGCACTGGGGGGGTTGGTGAGCAGTTCTTC. Translating it yields CASTGGVGEQFF.

The rearrangement links TRBV9 to TRBJ2-1; D might be TRBD2 (5 bases). The CDR3 has 15 residues. V was cut by 7 bases and J by 4 bases, with 18 bases left in between. Germline values: CDR1 SGDLS, CDR2 YYNGEE. CDR3 region: CASSQVASRYNEQFF. The CDR3 region has the DNA TGTGCCAGCTCTCAAGTAGCTAGCCGATACAATGAGCAGTTCTTC.

The V call is TRBV2, the J call TRBJ1-6; tentatively, D is TRBD1 (5 bases). The CDR3 runs 15 residues. Germline V gives CDR1 SNHLY, CDR2 FYNNEI. Trimming stripped 6 bases from V and 5 bases from J, with 14 bases between. The CDR3 DNA follows: TGTGCCAGCAGGCTCCGGGACCAAGATAATTCACCCCTCCACTTT. It encodes CASRLRDQDNSPLHF.

This clonotype has more than one count but fewer than ten. J is TRBJ2-1 and V is TRBV6-1, with 9 nucleotides matching TRBD1. The CDR3 length is 17 residues. CDR1 MNHNS and CDR2 SASEGT come from the germline V gene. Losses at the gene ends were 4 bases for V and 4 bases for J; bases not matched to a gene: 11. In DNA, the CDR3 is TGTGCCAGCAGTGCAAGATTCCGGGACAGGGTATACAATGAGCAGTTCTTC. Its translation: CASSARFRDRVYNEQFF.

The rearrangement uses TRBV25-1 and TRBJ2-3, with a weak D call TRBD1 (6 bases). Germline lookup yields CDR1 MGHDK and CDR2 SYGVNS. The CDR3 is 14 amino acids. V dropped 4 bases and J dropped 3 bases, with 11 bases sitting between them. The CDR3 region is CASSGSTGTDTQYF. The CDR3 DNA is TGTGCCAGCAGTGGGAGCACAGGGACAGATACGCAGTATTTT.

This clonotype was detected ten times or more. V is TRBV6-5 and J is TRBJ2-7; 7 bases align to TRBD2. The CDR3 extends over 14 amino acids. V lost 2 bases to trimming and J lost 0 bases; unmatched junction nucleotides: 1. Germline V lookup: CDR1 MNHEY, CDR2 SVGAGI. The CDR3 bases are TGTGCCAGCAGTTACGGCGGGGGCTCCTACGAGCAGTACTTC. Protein sequence: CASSYGGGSYEQYF.

This clonotype was counted a few times. The rearrangement uses TRBV7-3 and TRBJ1-2; 8 bases agree with TRBD1. The junction had 13 bases not matched to a gene; V was cut back by 2 bases and J by 8 bases. The germline V gene encodes CDR1 SGHTA and CDR2 FQGTGA. The CDR3 covers 16 residues. Written as DNA, the CDR3 is TGTGCCAGCAGCTTACCGACGGGGACAGGCAAGAGAGGCTACACCTTC. Protein: CASSLPTGTGKRGYTF.

This rearrangement joins TRBV19 to TRBJ2-7; TRBD1 is a possible D gene (7 bases). V lost 9 bases to trimming and J lost 6 bases, with 15 bases between them. CDR1 and CDR2 (germline): LNHDA, SQIVND (reference sequence). This CDR3 contains 12 residues. The CDR3 region is CASYSGGGEQYF. The CDR3 DNA follows: TGTGCCAGCTACTCAGGGGGAGGCGAGCAGTACTTC.

The table lists this clonotype with many counts. V gene TRBV6-1 combines with J gene TRBJ2-1, with D perhaps matching TRBD1 (5 bases). Germline values: CDR1 MNHNS, CDR2 SASEGT. V was clipped by 11 bases and J by 4 bases, with 15 bases between them. The length of the CDR3 is 13 residues. The CDR3 loop reads CAAVREPYNEQFF. The DNA of the CDR3 is TGTGCCGCTGTCAGGGAACCATACAATGAGCAGTTCTTC.

The chain joins TRBV5-1 to TRBJ2-7, with TRBD1 matching over 7 bases. The CDR3 contains 15 residues. After removal of 2 bases from V and 3 bases from J, the junction contained 8 bases not matched to a gene. Germline CDR1 is SGHRS and CDR2 is YFSETQ. CDR3: CASSFSPGQSYEQYF. CDR3 bases: TGCGCCAGCAGCTTTTCGCCGGGACAGAGCTACGAGCAGTACTTC.

The sample holds a few counts of this clonotype. V usage is TRBV10-1 and J usage is TRBJ1-6, with D unresolved. The CDR3 totals 14 residues. Germline V gene sequence: CDR1 WNHNN, CDR2 SYGVQD (reference sequence). V was pared by 7 bases and J by 5 bases, with 12 bases between. CDR3 sequence reads: CASITDQDNSPLHF. CDR3 coding DNA: TGCGCCAGCATCACAGATCAGGATAATTCACCCCTCCACTTT.

The chain links TRBV19 to TRBJ1-3; the match to TRBD1 covers 7 bases. V lost 9 bases to trimming and J lost 0 bases; unmatched junction nucleotides: 14. Germline CDR1 reads LNHDA; CDR2 reads SQIVND (reference sequence). The CDR3 is 17 amino acids. The CDR3 DNA follows: TGTGCCAGCCGGGACAGAAGAAAGACAAGCTCTGGAAACACCATATATTTT. It specifies CASRDRRKTSSGNTIYF. The full variable domain, rest sourced from reference TRBV19 and TRBJ1-3, is DGGITQSPKYLFRKEGQNVTLSCEQNLNHDAMYWYRQDPGQGLRLIYYSQIVNDFQKGDIAEGYSVSREKKESFPLTVTSAQKNPTAFYLCASRDRRKTSSGNTIYFGEGSWLTVV.

Only a few counts were recorded for this clonotype. V usage is TRBV3-1 and J usage is TRBJ1-1; maybe TRBD1 (6 bases). Per the germline V gene, CDR1 is LGHDT and CDR2 is YNNKEL (reference sequence). With 1 base removed from V and 5 bases from J, the gap between germline ends came to 8 bases. The CDR3 is 13 amino acids. This chain's CDR3 is CASSQGTGTEAFF. In nucleotides, the CDR3 is TGTGCCAGCAGCCAAGGAACAGGGACTGAAGCTTTCTTT.

This clonotype has ten or more counts. The gene calls are TRBV5-1 and TRBJ2-7, with 7 bases identical to TRBD1. With V trimmed by 9 bases and J by 11 bases, 17 bases remained unmatched. The CDR3 sequence is 13 residues long. Germline V gene data show CDR1 as SGHRS and CDR2 as YFSETQ. The CDR3 reads CANSLVPGQLKYF. The CDR3 DNA sequence: TGCGCCAACTCACTGGTCCCGGGACAGCTAAAGTACTTC.

The V call is TRBV7-9, the J call TRBJ2-7; the match to TRBD2 covers 7 bases. The CDR3 is 14 residues long. Germline CDR1 reads SEHNR; CDR2 reads FQNEAQ (reference sequence). The J segment lost 4 bases and the V segment lost 0 bases, leaving 3 bases of the junction unmatched. The CDR3 is CASSLAAGEYEQYF. The CDR3 nucleotides read TGTGCCAGCAGCTTAGCGGCGGGAGAATACGAGCAGTACTTC. The variable domain in full, completed from reference TRBV7-9 and TRBJ2-7, reads DTGVSQNPRHKITKRGQNVTFRCDPISEHNRLYWYRQTLGQGPEFLTYFQNEAQLEKSRLLSDRFSAERPKGSFSTLEIQRTEQGDSAMYLCASSLAAGEYEQYFGPGTRLTVT.

The CDR3 region is CASTAGYSNQPQHF. The CDR3 nucleotides read TGTGCCAGCACCGCGGGGTATAGCAATCAGCCCCAGCATTTT. The chain links TRBV2 to TRBJ1-5, with no clear D. The CDR3 consists of 14 residues. CDR1 is SNHLY and CDR2 is FYNNEI in the germline V gene. Between the trimmed V and J ends, which lost 7 bases and 0 bases, there was a span of 10 bases.

This clonotype was observed many times. The chain recombines TRBV28 with TRBJ1-2; D ambiguous. Germline lookup yields CDR1 MDHEN and CDR2 SYDVKM. CDR3 length: 11 amino acids. V was trimmed by 4 bases and J by 6 bases, leaving 6 bases between them. The CDR3 loop is CASSSLNGYTF. CDR3 bases: TGTGCCAGCAGTTCGTTAAATGGCTACACCTTC.